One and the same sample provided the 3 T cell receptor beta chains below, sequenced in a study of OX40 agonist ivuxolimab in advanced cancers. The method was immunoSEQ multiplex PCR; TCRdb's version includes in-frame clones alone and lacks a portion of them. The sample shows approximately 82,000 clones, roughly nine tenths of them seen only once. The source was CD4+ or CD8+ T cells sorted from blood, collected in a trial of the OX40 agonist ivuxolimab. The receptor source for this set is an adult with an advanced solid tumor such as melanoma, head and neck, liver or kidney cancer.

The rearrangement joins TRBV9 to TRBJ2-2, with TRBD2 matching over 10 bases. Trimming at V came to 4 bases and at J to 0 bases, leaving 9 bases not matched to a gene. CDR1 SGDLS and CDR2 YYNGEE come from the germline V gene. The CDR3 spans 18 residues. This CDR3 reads CASSRGWLAGANTGELFF. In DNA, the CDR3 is TGTGCCAGCAGCCGCGGTTGGCTAGCGGGGGCGAACACCGGGGAGCTGTTTTTT.

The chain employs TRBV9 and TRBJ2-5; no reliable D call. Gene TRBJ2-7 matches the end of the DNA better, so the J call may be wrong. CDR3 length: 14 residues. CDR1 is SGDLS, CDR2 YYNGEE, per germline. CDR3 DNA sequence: TGTGCCAGCAGCGCCGACGCGAGCTCCTACGAGCAGTACTTC. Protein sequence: CASSADASSYEQYF.

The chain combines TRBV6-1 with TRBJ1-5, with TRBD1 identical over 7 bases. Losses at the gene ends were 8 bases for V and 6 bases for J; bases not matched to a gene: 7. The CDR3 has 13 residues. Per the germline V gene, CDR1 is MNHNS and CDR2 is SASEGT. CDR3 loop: CASRDSGGQPQHF. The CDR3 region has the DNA TGTGCCAGCCGGGACAGCGGCGGTCAGCCCCAGCATTTT.